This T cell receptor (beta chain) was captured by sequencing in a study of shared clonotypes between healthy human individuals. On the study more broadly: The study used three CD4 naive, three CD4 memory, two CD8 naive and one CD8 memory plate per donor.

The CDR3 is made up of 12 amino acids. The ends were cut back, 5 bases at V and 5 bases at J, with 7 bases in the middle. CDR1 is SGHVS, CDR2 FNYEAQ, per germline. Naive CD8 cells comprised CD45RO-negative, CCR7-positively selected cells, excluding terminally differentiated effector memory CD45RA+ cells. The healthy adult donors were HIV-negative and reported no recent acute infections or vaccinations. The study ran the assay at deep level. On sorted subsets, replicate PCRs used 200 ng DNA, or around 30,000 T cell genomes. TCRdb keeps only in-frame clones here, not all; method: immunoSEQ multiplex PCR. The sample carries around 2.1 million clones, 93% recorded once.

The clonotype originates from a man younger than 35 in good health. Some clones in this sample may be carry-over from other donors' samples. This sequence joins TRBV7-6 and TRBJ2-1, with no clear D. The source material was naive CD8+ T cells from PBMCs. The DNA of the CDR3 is TGTGCCAGCAGCCCAGAGCACAATGAGCAGTTCTTC. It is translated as CASSPEHNEQFF.